This record concerns one TCR beta chain sequence. Its antigen is still unknown. The sample originates from a study of OX40 agonist ivuxolimab in advanced cancers. Study in general: Patients' therapy was ivuxolimab, an antibody that acts as an agonist of OX40 (CD134). Findings and caveats of the study: Expanded clones were, on average, more numerous among CD8+ T cells than CD4+. There was clonal expansion of CD4+ and CD8+ blood T cells by week 6 at 0.1 to 3.0 mg/kg.

The CDR3 totals 15 residues. Germline values: CDR1 SGHTA, CDR2 FQGNSA. V dropped 0 bases and J dropped 2 bases, with 8 bases sitting between them. Produced via immunoSEQ multiplex PCR; TCRdb's table is partial and in-frame only. The sample lists 65,000 to 85,000 clones, roughly 90% seen once, with approximately 9.1% in the top ten. Blood draws occurred at baseline, cycle 4 day 1, and cycle 7 day 1. The receptor was isolated from an adult with an advanced solid tumor such as melanoma, head and neck, liver or kidney cancer. Source: CD4+ or CD8+ T cells sorted from blood, taken in a trial of the OX40 agonist ivuxolimab. This chain joins TRBV7-2 and TRBJ2-1, with no clear D. This CDR3 is CASSLAPPPYNEQFF. The CDR3, as DNA: TGTGCCAGCAGCTTAGCCCCGCCCCCCTACAATGAGCAGTTCTTC.